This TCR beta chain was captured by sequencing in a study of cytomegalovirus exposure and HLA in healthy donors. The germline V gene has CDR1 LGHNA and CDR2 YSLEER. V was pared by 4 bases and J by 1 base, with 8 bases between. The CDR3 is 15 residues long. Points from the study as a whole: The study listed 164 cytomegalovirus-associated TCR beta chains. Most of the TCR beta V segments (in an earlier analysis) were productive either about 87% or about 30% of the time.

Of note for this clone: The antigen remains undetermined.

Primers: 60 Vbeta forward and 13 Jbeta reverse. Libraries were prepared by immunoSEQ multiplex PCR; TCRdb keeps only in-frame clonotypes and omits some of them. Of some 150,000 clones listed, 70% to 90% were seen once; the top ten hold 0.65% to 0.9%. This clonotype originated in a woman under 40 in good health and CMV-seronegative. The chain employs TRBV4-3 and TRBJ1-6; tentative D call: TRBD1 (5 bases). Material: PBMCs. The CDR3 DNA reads TGCGCCAGCAGCCTGGGGGGTTCCTATAATTCACCCCTCCACTTT. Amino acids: CASSLGGSYNSPLHF.